This T cell receptor beta chain was documented in a study of T cells in localized non-small cell lung cancer. Study-level results: Appearing in adjacent lung were a median approximately 60 of the top 100 tumor clones. Greater blood T cell density accompanied longer overall survival.

Here immunoSEQ multiplex PCR was the method, and the copy in TCRdb shows in-frame clones only, minus some. The data hold tens of thousands of clones, with 93% observed a single time. Concerning this clone itself: The antigen remains unidentified.

CDR3 length: 15 residues. Trimming removed 0 bases from V and 6 bases from J; junction bases left unmatched: 6. Germline V gene data show CDR1 as GTSNPN and CDR2 as SVGIG (reference sequence). The clonotype comes from a female donor over 55 with stage I lung adenocarcinoma. The V call is TRBV30, the J call TRBJ2-3; 10 nucleotides align to TRBD2. Sample: peripheral blood, taken before any cancer treatment. Here the CDR3 reads CAWSVPSGSIDTQYF. The CDR3, as DNA: TGTGCCTGGAGTGTACCTAGCGGGAGTATCGATACGCAGTATTTT. The whole variable domain, remainder taken from reference TRBV30 and TRBJ2-3, is SQTIHQWPATLVQPVGSPLSLECTVEGTSNPNLYWYRQAAGRGLQLLFYSVGIGQISSEVPQNLSASRPQDRQFILSSKKLLLSDSGFYLCAWSVPSGSIDTQYFGPGTRLTVL.